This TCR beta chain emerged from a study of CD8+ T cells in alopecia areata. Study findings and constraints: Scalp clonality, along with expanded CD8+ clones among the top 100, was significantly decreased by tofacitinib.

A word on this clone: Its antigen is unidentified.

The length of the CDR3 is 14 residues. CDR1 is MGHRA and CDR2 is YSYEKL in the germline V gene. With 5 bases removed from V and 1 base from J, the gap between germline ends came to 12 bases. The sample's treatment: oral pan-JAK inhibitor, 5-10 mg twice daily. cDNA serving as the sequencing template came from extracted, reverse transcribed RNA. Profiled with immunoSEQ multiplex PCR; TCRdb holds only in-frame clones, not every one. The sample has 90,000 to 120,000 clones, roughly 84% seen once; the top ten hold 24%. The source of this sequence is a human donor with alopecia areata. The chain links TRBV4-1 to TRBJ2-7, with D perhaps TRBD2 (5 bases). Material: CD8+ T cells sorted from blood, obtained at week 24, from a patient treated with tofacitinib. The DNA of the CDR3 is TGCGCCAGCAGCGCTTTGGGCGGGTCCTACGAGCAGTACTTC. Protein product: CASSALGGSYEQYF.